This T cell receptor (beta chain) was sequenced for a study of Graves' ophthalmopathy and Graves' hyperthyroidism. In this sample, this clonotype turned up many times. Its antigen remains unidentified. Study-level results: Clonotypes were expanded in thyroid at above 0.001 frequency, and most also appeared in blood.

CDR3 length: 17 residues. CDR1 is MNHEY, CDR2 SVGAGI, per germline. V shed 2 bases, J shed 2 bases, and the junction held 12 bases outside the gene matches. Amplified material comprised TCR beta CDR3 regions derived from RNA transcripts. First-round RT-PCR employed HTBI primers, with a second-round multiplex PCR after it. TCRdb re-called the multiplex PCR reads through MiXCR, storing one row per CDR3 protein. This sample has about 390,000 distinct CDR3 sequences, with about 16% found just once. Patients were excluded if they had other autoimmune diseases or uncontrolled infections, and likewise if pregnancy or lactation applied. PBMCs had their origin in fresh peripheral blood (approximately 10 ml).

The sequence derives from a woman younger than 35 with stable Graves' hyperthyroidism. The chain has TRBV6-5 and TRBJ2-7; 7 positions match TRBD1. The sequenced sample consisted of peripheral blood. CDR3 nucleotides: TGTGCCAGCAGTTACACCAGAGCCGGGACAGAGGCCTACGAGCAGTACTTC. This encodes CASSYTRAGTEAYEQYF.